The clone carrying this T cell receptor (beta chain) was seen ten or more times. Its antigen is undetermined. These data come from a study of regulatory T cells in long-lasting Graves disease. As for time point: newly diagnosed GD, antithyroid drugs for less than 3 months. TCR sequences were obtained from RNA taken from PBMCs. Graves' disease was diagnosed by American Thyroid Association guidelines. Study-level points and caveats: Persistent disease showed a preference for TRBV28, TRBJ1-2 and TRBJ2-5. Clonotypes that were public and shared totalled a few thousand in persistent patients versus 966 in new patients.

Germline CDR1 and CDR2: MNHEY and SVGEGT. The length of the CDR3 is 14 residues. V lost 6 bases, J lost 2 bases, and 10 bases lay in between. Arm-PCR with iRepertoire HTBI primers amplified the CDR3 regions for these TCR beta libraries. Source study methods: From all samples, identification returned 14 TRBJ and 60 to 80 TRBV segments. TCRdb recomputed calls from the multiplex PCR reads with MiXCR, one row per CDR3 protein. Here the V and J calls rest on TCRdb's processing, not on the authors' analysis. The sample lists approximately 400,000 distinct CDR3 sequences, 15% to 19% occurring once. The input for sequencing was peripheral blood mononuclear cells (PBMCs), taken at new diagnosis, from a patient treated with antithyroid drugs. This receptor was taken from a female donor with Graves disease. This chain connects TRBV6-2 or TRBV6-3 to TRBJ2-2; TRBD1 or TRBD2 may be the D gene (5 bases each). The CDR3 spells CASRTGPNTGELFF. CDR3 sequence (DNA): TGTGCCAGCAGGACGGGACCAAACACCGGGGAGCTGTTTTTT.